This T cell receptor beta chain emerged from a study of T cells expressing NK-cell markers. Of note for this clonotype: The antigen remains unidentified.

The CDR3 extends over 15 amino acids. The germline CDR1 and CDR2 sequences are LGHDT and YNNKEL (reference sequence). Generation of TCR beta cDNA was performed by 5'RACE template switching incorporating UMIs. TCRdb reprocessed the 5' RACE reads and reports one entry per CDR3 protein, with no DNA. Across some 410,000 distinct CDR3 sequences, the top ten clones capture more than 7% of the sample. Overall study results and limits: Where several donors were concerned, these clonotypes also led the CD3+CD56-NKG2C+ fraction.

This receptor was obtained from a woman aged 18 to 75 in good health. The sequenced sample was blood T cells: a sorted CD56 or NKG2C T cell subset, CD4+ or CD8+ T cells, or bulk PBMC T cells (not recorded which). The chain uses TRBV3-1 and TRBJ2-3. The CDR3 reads CASSQEGVLADTQYF.